The sequence of this TCR beta chain was determined in a study of T cells after yellow fever vaccination. The CDR3 sequence is 16 residues long. In germline, CDR1 is SGHVS, CDR2 FNYEAQ. The V and J ends lost 1 base and 1 base, in that order; junction bases with no gene match: 4. In this sample, this clonotype turned up many times. TCRdb recomputed calls from the 5' RACE reads with MiXCR, one row per CDR3 protein. The sample includes 250,000 or so distinct CDR3 sequences, 3.6% of them seen just once. The chain carries TRBV7-6 and TRBJ2-5; 9 bases align to TRBD2. The starting material was PBMCs, obtained 15 days after the yellow fever booster vaccination. The sequence was obtained from a man aged 18 to 35 who received the YFV17D yellow fever vaccine. The CDR3 loop reads CASSLGRGGVQETQYF. The CDR3 DNA reads as TGTGCCAGCAGCTTAGGGCGGGGGGGTGTCCAAGAGACCCAGTACTTC.